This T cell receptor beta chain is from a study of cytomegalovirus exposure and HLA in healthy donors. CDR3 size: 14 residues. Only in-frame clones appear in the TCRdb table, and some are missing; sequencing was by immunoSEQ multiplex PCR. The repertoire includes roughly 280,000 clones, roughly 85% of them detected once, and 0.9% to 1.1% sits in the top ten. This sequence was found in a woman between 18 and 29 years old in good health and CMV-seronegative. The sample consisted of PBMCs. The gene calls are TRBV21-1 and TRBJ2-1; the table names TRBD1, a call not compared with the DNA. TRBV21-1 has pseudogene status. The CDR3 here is CASSTRDRANEQFF. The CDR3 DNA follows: TGTGCCAGCAGCACCCGGGACAGGGCCAATGAGCAGTTCTTC.